A single sample is the source of the 25 T cell receptor beta chains below, sequenced in a study of cytomegalovirus exposure and HLA in healthy donors. PCR employed 60 Vbeta and 13 Jbeta primers. Method: immunoSEQ multiplex PCR; TCRdb's copy keeps in-frame clones and lacks some. In all, the sample yields some 120,000 clones. Sequenced material: PBMCs. These receptors all come from a young man in good health and CMV-seronegative.

CDR3 sequence: CAWMVGVLDTQYF. CDR3 DNA: TGTGCCTGGATGGTGGGAGTTCTAGATACGCAGTATTTT. This chain joins TRBV30 and TRBJ2-3; D is possibly TRBD2 (5 bases). The germline V and J ends were trimmed by 4 bases and 5 bases, with 13 bases remaining between them. Germline CDR1 reads GTSNPN; CDR2 reads SVGIG (reference sequence). CDR3 length equals 13 residues.

V is TRBV7-9 and J is TRBJ2-3, with D possibly being TRBD1 (6 bases). V was pared by 5 bases and J by 2 bases, with 11 bases between. The CDR3 has 14 residues. Germline V gene data show CDR1 as SEHNR and CDR2 as FQNEAQ (reference sequence). DNA for the CDR3: TGTGCCAGCAGCACCCGGGACATCACAGATACGCAGTATTTT. Protein product: CASSTRDITDTQYF.

This sequence joins TRBV5-1 and TRBJ2-1; TRBD2 matches at 10 bases. The CDR3 runs 14 residues. The V gene's germline CDR1 is SGHRS and CDR2 YFSETQ. After removal of 4 bases from V and 5 bases from J, the junction contained 3 bases not matched to a gene. The CDR3, as DNA: TGCGCCAGCAGCGACACTAGCGGGAACAATGAGCAGTTCTTC. Translation: CASSDTSGNNEQFF.

V usage is TRBV28 and J usage is TRBJ2-2, with a tentative D call TRBD2 (6 bases). The CDR3 length is 14 residues. Trimming removed 6 bases from V and 4 bases from J, with 12 bases in between. Looked up from germline, CDR1 is MDHEN and CDR2 is SYDVKM. CDR3 residues: CASSQAGPTGELFF. The CDR3, as DNA: TGTGCCAGCAGCCAAGCGGGTCCCACCGGGGAGCTGTTTTTT.

The chain has TRBV7-9 and TRBJ2-1, with 9 bases matching TRBD2. V was pared by 3 bases and J by 9 bases, with 9 bases of the junction left unmatched. There are 15 residues in the CDR3. Germline lookup yields CDR1 SEHNR and CDR2 FQNEAQ (reference sequence). CDR3 in DNA: TGTGCCAGCAGCTTTGCGGGAGGGCCCTTCAGTGAGCAGTTCTTC. The encoded protein is CASSFAGGPFSEQFF.

This sequence joins TRBV7-2 and TRBJ1-2, with 11 bases lining up with TRBD1. Trimming cost V 5 bases and J 7 bases; bases outside gene matches: 9. The germline V gene encodes CDR1 SGHTA and CDR2 FQGNSA. The CDR3 runs to 15 residues. As DNA, the CDR3 is TGTGCCAGCAGCCCTGGGACAGGGGGGAATAGTGGCTACACCTTC. Protein sequence: CASSPGTGGNSGYTF.

V is TRBV9 and J is TRBJ2-1; 8 nucleotides agree with TRBD2. The length of the CDR3 is 15 residues. The V segment lost 1 base and the J segment 2 bases; nucleotides outside the gene matches: 2. CDR1 and CDR2 (germline): SGDLS, YYNGEE. CDR3 protein: CASSVSGSTYNEQFF. DNA for the CDR3: TGTGCCAGCAGCGTAAGCGGGAGCACCTACAATGAGCAGTTCTTC.

The chain uses TRBV11-2 and TRBJ1-4; TRBD1 is a possible D gene (5 bases). The CDR3 extends over 15 amino acids. Per germline, CDR1 SGHAT and CDR2 FQNNGV. V gave up 1 base and J gave up 8 bases, with 14 bases separating them. In nucleotides, the CDR3 is TGTGCCAGCAGCTTAGGTTCGGGGGTTGGGGAAAAACTGTTTTTT. Translation gives CASSLGSGVGEKLFF.

This chain links TRBV6-1 with TRBJ1-1; possibly TRBD1 for D (5 bases). Trimming stripped 0 bases from V and 7 bases from J, with 9 bases between. The CDR3 spans 13 residues. CDR1 and CDR2 (germline): MNHNS, SASEGT. The CDR3 bases are TGTGCCAGCAGTGAAGCTCCGGGGGTTGAAGCTTTCTTT. It is translated as CASSEAPGVEAFF.

V usage is TRBV5-1 and J usage is TRBJ2-5, with 10 nucleotides matching TRBD1. Germline CDR1 is SGHRS and CDR2 is YFSETQ. The CDR3 is 15 amino acids. The V and J ends lost 4 bases and 4 bases, in that order; junction bases with no gene match: 7. CDR3 DNA sequence: TGCGCCAGCAGCCAAAGGACAGGGGGGGGAGAGACCCAGTACTTC. Encoded protein: CASSQRTGGGETQYF.

J is TRBJ2-5 and V is TRBV5-4, with 8 bases fitting TRBD2. V lost 3 bases, J lost 5 bases, and 6 bases stayed unmatched. CDR3 size: 14 residues. Per germline, CDR1 SGHNT and CDR2 YYREEE (reference sequence). CDR3 residues: CASSYPGLGETQYF. The CDR3 nucleotides are TGTGCCAGCAGCTACCCGGGACTAGGGGAGACCCAGTACTTC.

This rearrangement joins TRBV7-2 to TRBJ2-7; maybe TRBD1 (5 bases). The germline CDR1 and CDR2 sequences are SGHTA and FQGNSA. The CDR3 contains 13 residues. V was shortened by 3 bases and J by 4 bases, with 10 bases between the two germline ends. The CDR3 region has the DNA TGTGCCAGCAGCTTTAAGGGGCGGTACGAGCAGTACTTC. Translated, it gives CASSFKGRYEQYF.

The chain carries TRBV25-1 and TRBJ2-7, with 8 bases matching TRBD1. The CDR3 length is 16 residues. Germline V gives CDR1 MGHDK, CDR2 SYGVNS. V gave up 5 bases and J gave up 1 base; unmatched junction bases: 10. The CDR3 region has the DNA TGTGCCAGCAGTCCTCTCCCCGGGACAGGTTCCTACGAGCAGTACTTC. Residues: CASSPLPGTGSYEQYF.

This chain connects TRBV19 to TRBJ2-7; 7 bases are a match to TRBD1. CDR1 LNHDA and CDR2 SQIVND come from the germline V gene (reference sequence). V shed 4 bases, J shed 6 bases, and the junction held 3 bases outside the gene matches. The CDR3 sequence is 12 residues long. CDR3 sequence (DNA): TGTGCCAGTAGTAAACCAGGGGGCGAGCAGTACTTC. It translates to CASSKPGGEQYF.

The rearrangement joins TRBV19 to TRBJ2-3, with D possibly being TRBD2 (5 bases). CDR1 LNHDA and CDR2 SQIVND come from the germline V gene (reference sequence). Trimming stripped 8 bases from V and 6 bases from J, with 12 bases between. The CDR3 is made up of 12 amino acids. The CDR3 DNA is TGTGCCAGTGCTCCGGGATGGGATACGCAGTATTTT. It is translated as CASAPGWDTQYF.

The J gene is TRBJ2-7, the V gene TRBV4-3; a possible D gene is TRBD1 (5 bases). Germline V CDR1 and CDR2: LGHNA, YSLEER. Trimming stripped 0 bases from V and 5 bases from J, with 14 bases between. This CDR3 region has 15 residues. The CDR3 sequence is CASSQDRGAPHEQYF. In DNA form, the CDR3 reads TGCGCCAGCAGCCAAGACCGTGGGGCCCCCCACGAGCAGTACTTC.

This chain joins TRBV2 and TRBJ2-2; 7 nucleotides align to TRBD2. The CDR3 spans 15 residues. With 2 bases clipped from V and 6 bases from J, the junction kept 6 bases outside the gene matches. Germline CDR1 SNHLY, CDR2 FYNNEI. CDR3 sequence (DNA): TGTGCCAGCAGTGAATCGAGCGGGAAATCCGGGGAGCTGTTTTTT. Translating it yields CASSESSGKSGELFF. Full variable domain (outside the CDR3, taken from reference TRBV2 and TRBJ2-2): EPEVTQTPSHQVTQMGQEVILRCVPISNHLYFYWYRQILGQKVEFLVSFYNNEISEKSEIFDDQFSVERPDGSNFTLKIRSTKLEDSAMYFCASSESSGKSGELFFGEGSRLTVL.

The rearrangement links TRBV29-1 to TRBJ2-5; D may be TRBD1 (7 bases). The CDR3 covers 12 residues. V was trimmed by 8 bases and J by 4 bases, leaving 14 bases between them. Germline-derived CDR1 and CDR2 are SQVTM and ANQGSEA. The DNA of the CDR3 is TGCAGCTCTAGACAGGGAGGAGAGACCCAGTACTTC. Translating gives CSSRQGGETQYF.

The chain recombines TRBV4-1 with TRBJ2-3; TRBD1 might be the D (6 bases). Germline CDR1 reads MGHRA; CDR2 reads YSYEKL. The V end was cut by 4 bases, the J end by 2 bases, with 16 bases between. This CDR3 is 16 amino acids long. The CDR3 loop is CASSPLTGGDTDTQYF. CDR3 in DNA: TGCGCCAGCAGCCCACTGACAGGAGGAGACACAGATACGCAGTATTTT.

The chain joins TRBV19 to TRBJ1-4; D is ambiguous. V was cut by 5 bases and J by 0 bases, with 13 bases left in between. The CDR3 consists of 16 residues. From germline, CDR1 is LNHDA and CDR2 SQIVND (reference sequence). CDR3 sequence (DNA): TGTGCCAGTAGTCTTCAGGATGATGCAACTAATGAAAAACTGTTTTTT. It yields the protein CASSLQDDATNEKLFF.

J is TRBJ2-2 and V is TRBV11-3, with D possibly matching TRBD2 (5 bases). This CDR3 region has 14 residues. Germline V gene lookup returns CDR1 SGHNT and CDR2 YENEEA. V dropped 1 base and J dropped 7 bases, with 10 bases sitting between them. In DNA, the CDR3 is TGTGCCAGCAGCTTAGTACAAGGGAGCGGGGAGCTGTTTTTT. It specifies CASSLVQGSGELFF.

This rearrangement joins TRBV6-1 to TRBJ2-2; 10 bases map to TRBD1. Germline CDR1 reads MNHNS; CDR2 reads SASEGT. The CDR3 extends over 14 amino acids. The junction had 9 bases not matched to a gene; V was cut back by 10 bases and J by 7 bases. Here the CDR3 reads CANRDRGEVGELFF. The CDR3 DNA reads TGTGCCAACCGGGACAGGGGTGAGGTCGGGGAGCTGTTTTTT.

The V and J genes are TRBV27 and TRBJ2-3; 12 bases agree with TRBD2. Germline CDR1 reads MNHEY; CDR2 reads SMNVEV (reference sequence). V shed 10 bases and J 2 bases; nucleotides not matched to a gene: 7. The CDR3 length is 15 residues. The DNA of the CDR3 is TGTGCCATTTCGACTAGCGGGAGAATCACAGATACGCAGTATTTT. This sequence encodes CAISTSGRITDTQYF.

The chain recombines TRBV4-1 with TRBJ1-1; D is perhaps TRBD1 (5 bases). The V and J ends lost 1 base and 0 bases respectively, with 12 bases between them. CDR3 length: 16 residues. The germline CDR1 and CDR2 sequences are MGHRA and YSYEKL. As DNA, the CDR3 is TGCGCCAGCAGCCAAGGGACATTGGGCATGAACACTGAAGCTTTCTTT. This sequence encodes CASSQGTLGMNTEAFF.

The chain uses TRBV2 and TRBJ2-1; D may be TRBD1 (5 bases). CDR3 length equals 12 residues. Trimming shortened V by 6 bases and J by 10 bases, and 13 bases separated the two germline ends. Germline V lookup: CDR1 SNHLY, CDR2 FYNNEI. DNA for the CDR3: TGTGCCAGCAGACTACAGGTTATAGAGCAGTTCTTC. Amino acid sequence: CASRLQVIEQFF.